A single sample is the source of the 12 T cell receptor beta chains below, sequenced in a study of T cells in localized non-small cell lung cancer. Profiled with immunoSEQ multiplex PCR; TCRdb holds only in-frame clones, not every one. Seen here are fewer than 30,000 clones, about 90% observed once, and the top ten hold 1.1%. Sequencing used peripheral blood, obtained before any cancer treatment. These receptors came from a woman aged 40-69 years with stage I lung adenocarcinoma.

The chain carries TRBV9 and TRBJ2-1; 10 bases fit TRBD1. CDR1 and CDR2 from the germline V gene are SGDLS and YYNGEE. The CDR3 has 16 residues. The V and J ends lost 0 bases and 8 bases, in that order; junction bases with no gene match: 8. In DNA, the CDR3 is TGTGCCAGCAGCGTAGGAATAGGACAGGGGGTCCATGAGCAGTTCTTC. Its translation: CASSVGIGQGVHEQFF.

The chain carries TRBV7-3 and TRBJ1-1; 7 bases fit TRBD1. Trimming cost V 5 bases and J 6 bases; bases outside gene matches: 12. This CDR3 is 15 amino acids long. Germline assignment: CDR1 SGHTA and CDR2 FQGTGA. The CDR3 bases are TGTGCCAGCAGCCCAAACAGGGGCAGGGGGGCTGAAGCTTTCTTT. It specifies CASSPNRGRGAEAFF.

J is TRBJ2-3 and V is TRBV19; a possible D gene is TRBD1 (5 bases). Germline V gives CDR1 LNHDA, CDR2 SQIVND (reference sequence). The CDR3 extends over 15 amino acids. Trimming stripped 4 bases from V and 6 bases from J, with 17 bases between. CDR3 amino acids: CASSNPRVRMDTQYF. As DNA, the CDR3 is TGTGCCAGTAGTAACCCCAGGGTGCGGATGGATACGCAGTATTTT. Combining the CDR3 with reference TRBV19 and TRBJ2-3 gives the whole variable domain DGGITQSPKYLFRKEGQNVTLSCEQNLNHDAMYWYRQDPGQGLRLIYYSQIVNDFQKGDIAEGYSVSREKKESFPLTVTSAQKNPTAFYLCASSNPRVRMDTQYFGPGTRLTVL.

The CDR3 protein is CASRGTGNNYGYTF. In nucleotides, the CDR3 is TGTGCCAGCAGGGGGACAGGGAATAACTATGGCTACACCTTC. The chain is built from TRBV6-9 and TRBJ1-2; 9 bases are shared with TRBD1. From germline, CDR1 is MNHGY and CDR2 SVAAGI. J was trimmed by 1 base and V by 6 bases; bases with no gene match: 3. CDR3 length equals 14 residues.

The chain has TRBV5-6 and TRBJ2-1; weak D call: TRBD1 (7 bases). The CDR3 runs 12 residues. Trimming left V 5 bases short and J 12 bases short, with 15 bases between. The germline CDR1 and CDR2 sequences are SGHDT and YYEEEE. The CDR3 region has the DNA TGTGCCAGCAGAAAATACAGGGGAGGGCAGTTCTTC. Protein product: CASRKYRGGQFF. Complete variable domain (other parts from reference TRBV5-6 and TRBJ2-1): DAGVTQSPTHLIKTRGQQVTLRCSPKSGHDTVSWYQQALGQGPQFIFQYYEEEERQRGNFPDRFSGHQFPNYSSELNVNALLLGDSALYLCASRKYRGGQFFGPGTRLTVL.

This rearrangement joins TRBV7-3 to TRBJ2-3; a weak D match, TRBD2 (6 bases). This CDR3 contains 15 residues. Germline V CDR1 and CDR2: SGHTA, FQGTGA. Trimming shortened V by 1 base and J by 1 base, and 9 bases separated the two germline ends. CDR3 DNA: TGTGCCAGCAGCTTAAATAGCGGCGGCACAGATACGCAGTATTTT. It specifies CASSLNSGGTDTQYF.

In its sample, this clone was seen once. The genes are TRBV5-1 and TRBJ2-2; 8 bases line up with TRBD1. V trimming: 2 bases; J trimming: 5 bases; junction bases outside the gene matches: 5. Germline CDR1 is SGHRS and CDR2 is YFSETQ. The CDR3 consists of 15 residues. In DNA form, the CDR3 reads TGCGCCAGCAGCTTAACGCAGGGGGCGACCGGGGAGCTGTTTTTT. Translated, it gives CASSLTQGATGELFF.

V usage is TRBV10-1 and J usage is TRBJ2-7; TRBD1 matches 9 bases. The germline V gene has CDR1 WNHNN and CDR2 SYGVQD (reference sequence). The CDR3 has 15 amino acids. Trimming at V came to 3 bases and at J to 3 bases, leaving 6 bases not matched to a gene. The CDR3 region has the DNA TGCGCCAGCAGTGAATCCGGGACAGGGTACTACGAGCAGTACTTC. It yields the protein CASSESGTGYYEQYF.

J is TRBJ2-1 and V is TRBV28; 9 bases line up with TRBD2. This CDR3 spans 14 amino acids. Germline V gene data show CDR1 as MDHEN and CDR2 as SYDVKM. V gave up 7 bases and J gave up 8 bases; unmatched junction bases: 9. CDR3 region: CASTTGTSFHEQFF. In DNA, the CDR3 is TGTGCCAGCACGACCGGGACTAGCTTCCATGAGCAGTTCTTC.

The V gene is TRBV7-9, the J gene TRBJ1-1; D call uncertain. The CDR3 consists of 16 residues. Germline CDR1 reads SEHNR; CDR2 reads FQNEAQ (reference sequence). The V end lost 5 bases, the J end lost 5 bases, and 21 bases lay between the germline ends. CDR3 DNA: TGTGCCAGCAGCGAAATAGGGAGGGCAATGAGGACTGAAGCTTTCTTT. Its translation is CASSEIGRAMRTEAFF.

The chain has TRBV19 and TRBJ1-1, with TRBD1 matching 10 bases. Looked up from germline, CDR1 is LNHDA and CDR2 is SQIVND (reference sequence). This CDR3 has 13 residues. Unmatched junction bases numbered 4, after V lost 1 base and J lost 11 bases. The CDR3 DNA follows: TGTGCCAGTAGTATAGGGGACAGGGGAACGGCTTTCTTT. It is translated as CASSIGDRGTAFF.

J is TRBJ1-5 and V is TRBV19, with 12 bases aligning to TRBD1. Germline V gives CDR1 LNHDA, CDR2 SQIVND (reference sequence). J lost 6 bases, V lost 7 bases, and 4 bases had no gene match. The CDR3 spans 14 residues. The DNA of the CDR3 is TGTGCCAGTAAGGGACAGGGGGCAATTCAGCCCCAGCATTTT. It specifies CASKGQGAIQPQHF.